This entry lists 20 T cell receptor beta chains sequenced from one sample in a study of blood T cells in healthy people across ages. A second PCR of roughly 7 to 11 cycles used a sample-barcoded 5' primer and a J-beta primer mix. MiXCR was run by TCRdb on the 5' RACE reads, yielding one entry per CDR3 protein. The table includes more than 800,000 distinct CDR3 sequences, roughly 45% detected once. The sequencing input was blood. Receptor source: a woman aged 60-70 years in good health.

This clonotype was detected only a few times. This chain joins TRBV5-1 and TRBJ1-2; D call uncertain. Trimming pared 2 bases from V and 1 base from J, leaving 9 bases between. Germline V gene sequence: CDR1 SGHRS, CDR2 YFSETQ. This CDR3 is built from 14 residues. CDR3 bases: TGCGCCAGCAGCTTCCAAACAGATAACTATGGCTACACCTTC. Translation: CASSFQTDNYGYTF. The whole variable domain, remainder taken from reference TRBV5-1 and TRBJ1-2, is KAGVTQTPRYLIKTRGQQVTLSCSPISGHRSVSWYQQTPGQGLQFLFEYFSETQRNKGNFPGRFSGRQFSNSRSEMNVSTLELGDSALYLCASSFQTDNYGYTFGSGTRLTVV.

The genes are TRBV30 and TRBJ1-2, with unresolved D. The V gene's germline CDR1 is GTSNPN and CDR2 SVGIG (reference sequence). The CDR3 consists of 13 residues. Trimming stripped 0 bases from V and 5 bases from J, with 10 bases between. In DNA, the CDR3 is TGTGCCTGGAGTGTACGGGTGGGATATGGCTACACCTTC. It is translated as CAWSVRVGYGYTF.

This chain connects TRBV7-9 to TRBJ1-1; D is possibly TRBD1 (5 bases). The CDR3 totals 13 residues. V lost 5 bases and J lost 7, with 14 bases in between. Germline V gene sequence: CDR1 SEHNR, CDR2 FQNEAQ (reference sequence). CDR3 coding DNA: TGTGCCAGCAGCGTCCAGGGCTTCGGTGAAGCTTTCTTT. Translating it yields CASSVQGFGEAFF.

This clonotype was found a few times. The chain combines TRBV18 with TRBJ2-7, with 7 positions matching TRBD1. The CDR3 length is 15 residues. Germline V lookup: CDR1 KGHSH, CDR2 LQKENI. J lost 6 bases, V lost 0 bases, and 8 bases had no gene match. CDR3 sequence (DNA): TGTGCCAGCTCACCACCGTATTCCGACAGGGTCGAGCAGTACTTC. Protein: CASSPPYSDRVEQYF.

Ten or more counts support this clonotype. The rearrangement joins TRBV20-1 to TRBJ2-1; 11 bases agree with TRBD2. Losses at the gene ends were 5 bases for V and 6 bases for J; bases not matched to a gene: 9. Germline values: CDR1 DFQATT, CDR2 SNEGSKA (reference sequence). The CDR3 length is 15 residues. The CDR3 is CSAGNSGRASNEQFF. In nucleotides, the CDR3 is TGCAGTGCTGGAAATAGCGGGAGGGCCAGCAATGAGCAGTTCTTC.

The rearrangement links TRBV29-1 to TRBJ2-3; D remains unclear. The CDR3 consists of 13 residues. Trimming left V 3 bases short and J 3 bases short, with 10 bases between. From germline, CDR1 is SQVTM and CDR2 ANQGSEA. The DNA for the CDR3 is TGCAGCGTTGATTACCAAAGTACAGATACGCAGTATTTT. This codes for CSVDYQSTDTQYF.

The V call is TRBV7-8, the J call TRBJ2-7; TRBD2 aligns across 7 bases. In germline, CDR1 is SGHVS, CDR2 FQNEAQ. CDR3 length equals 15 residues. The junction had 7 bases not matched to a gene; V was cut back by 1 base and J by 4 bases. CDR3 bases: TGTGCCAGCAGCTTAGAGGTCGGGGGAGGGTACGAGCAGTACTTC. This sequence encodes CASSLEVGGGYEQYF.

V and J are TRBV7-9 and TRBJ2-3; no clear D. The germline V gene has CDR1 SEHNR and CDR2 FQNEAQ (reference sequence). This CDR3 has 15 amino acids. With 4 bases removed from V and 2 bases from J, the gap between germline ends came to 13 bases. The DNA of the CDR3 is TGTGCCAGCAGCTCTACGTGGCAGAACACAGATACGCAGTATTTT. It encodes CASSSTWQNTDTQYF.

The chain couples TRBV7-3 to TRBJ2-2; no firm D call. The V end was cut by 5 bases, the J end by 4 bases, with 8 bases between. The CDR3 loop spans 13 amino acids. Germline V gene sequence: CDR1 SGHTA, CDR2 FQGTGA. The CDR3, as DNA: TGTGCCAGCAGCGTATCCCGCACCGGGGAGCTGTTTTTT. It specifies CASSVSRTGELFF.

The J gene is TRBJ2-6, the V gene TRBV4-1; D ambiguous. The V gene lost 1 base and the J gene lost 8 bases, with 6 bases spanning the gap. Germline CDR1 reads MGHRA; CDR2 reads YSYEKL. This CDR3 has 13 amino acids. The CDR3, as DNA: TGCGCCAGCAGCCAAGTAGGATCCAACGTCCTGACTTTC. This codes for CASSQVGSNVLTF.

This chain links TRBV28 with TRBJ2-1, with TRBD2 matching 10 bases. CDR1 and CDR2 from the germline V gene are MDHEN and SYDVKM. V lost 7 bases and J lost 5; bases outside the gene matches: 20. CDR3 length equals 19 residues. In nucleotides, the CDR3 is TGTGCCAGCAAGTCCGGGACACCAAGACTAGCGGGCATACACAATGAGCAGTTCTTC. This codes for CASKSGTPRLAGIHNEQFF.

This chain uses TRBV28 with TRBJ2-1; maybe TRBD1 (5 bases). The CDR3 length is 15 residues. The V end was cut by 7 bases, the J end by 4 bases, with 17 bases between. The germline CDR1 and CDR2 sequences are MDHEN and SYDVKM. CDR3 protein: CASTSVIKGYNEQFF. CDR3 sequence (DNA): TGTGCCAGCACGAGCGTCATCAAGGGGTACAATGAGCAGTTCTTC. The whole variable domain, filled in from reference TRBV28 and TRBJ2-1, reads DVKVTQSSRYLVKRTGEKVFLECVQDMDHENMFWYRQDPGLGLRLIYFSYDVKMKEKGDIPEGYSVSREKKERFSLILESASTNQTSMYLCASTSVIKGYNEQFFGPGTRLTVL.

CDR3 nucleotides: TGTGCCAGCAGCTTTGGGACAGGGAAAGGCGAGCAGTACTTC. Encoded protein: CASSFGTGKGEQYF. The chain carries TRBV7-8 and TRBJ2-5; 9 nucleotides align to TRBD1. The J call may not be correct, given that the DNA end is closer to TRBJ2-7. Germline V gene sequence: CDR1 SGHVS, CDR2 FQNEAQ. The CDR3 extends over 14 amino acids.

V and J are TRBV27 and TRBJ2-5, with 9 nucleotides matching TRBD1. The CDR3 extends over 16 amino acids. With 5 bases clipped from V and 3 bases from J, the junction kept 10 bases outside the gene matches. Germline CDR1 and CDR2: MNHEY and SMNVEV (reference sequence). In nucleotides, the CDR3 is TGTGCCAGCAGTCAAGGACAGGGGTATTGGGAAGAGACCCAGTACTTC. Protein sequence: CASSQGQGYWEETQYF.

This clonotype was counted a few times. The chain couples TRBV27 to TRBJ2-6; D unresolved. V was trimmed by 4 bases and J by 0 bases, leaving 10 bases between them. This CDR3 is built from 16 residues. Germline values: CDR1 MNHEY, CDR2 SMNVEV (reference sequence). The DNA for the CDR3 is TGTGCCAGCAGTTCCTCGGCCTTCTCTGGGGCCAACGTCCTGACTTTC. It specifies CASSSSAFSGANVLTF.

This sequence joins TRBV10-1 and TRBJ2-7; TRBD1 agrees at 8 bases. Germline-derived CDR1 and CDR2 are WNHNN and SYGVQD (reference sequence). The CDR3 length is 18 residues. Trimming cost V 2 bases and J 2 bases; bases outside gene matches: 14. CDR3 region: CASSEPRTGNEGTYEQYF. The CDR3, as DNA: TGCGCCAGCAGTGAGCCGAGGACAGGGAATGAGGGAACCTACGAGCAGTACTTC.

This clonotype appeared a few times. This chain links TRBV29-1 with TRBJ2-2, with D perhaps TRBD2 (5 bases). The CDR3 extends over 12 amino acids. Trimming took 1 base from V and 11 from J, leaving 11 bases between them. Per germline, CDR1 SQVTM and CDR2 ANQGSEA. CDR3 sequence (DNA): TGCAGCGTTGAAGTGGTGGGGAGCGAGCTGTTTTTT. It yields the protein CSVEVVGSELFF.

This clonotype was seen only a few times. V usage is TRBV12-3 or TRBV12-4 and J usage is TRBJ2-6; D not resolved. The CDR3 is 12 amino acids. V dropped 8 bases and J dropped 2 bases, with 4 bases sitting between them. As DNA, the CDR3 is TGTGCCAGCGCGACTGGGGCCAACGTCCTGACTTTC. Translation: CASATGANVLTF.

This clonotype occurred once. The chain uses TRBV14 and TRBJ2-1, with TRBD2 identical over 12 bases. The DNA end lines up better with TRBJ2-7; the J call may be wrong. The CDR3 covers 20 residues. The germline CDR1 and CDR2 sequences are SGHDN and FVKESK. CDR3 region: CASSQKYGLAGFSSYNEQYF. In nucleotides, the CDR3 is TGTGCCAGCAGCCAAAAGTATGGACTAGCGGGGTTTAGCTCCTACAATGAGCAGTACTTC.

This rearrangement joins TRBV4-1 to TRBJ2-6; 15 positions agree with TRBD2. The germline V gene has CDR1 MGHRA and CDR2 YSYEKL. The CDR3 length is 19 residues. Germline trimming cut 2 bases from V and 2 bases from J; bases unmatched to any gene: 4. Here the CDR3 reads CASSQRTSGRATGANVLTF. DNA of the CDR3: TGCGCCAGCAGCCAACGGACTAGCGGGAGGGCCACTGGGGCCAACGTCCTGACTTTC.